The subject of this entry is one T cell receptor beta chain. The data were taken from a study of naive CD8 T cells in extremely preterm neonates. Produced via immunoSEQ multiplex PCR; TCRdb's table is partial and in-frame only. The sample has 6,000 to 6,500 clones, around 98% seen once. Cord blood came from elective full-term cesareans at about 37-43 weeks without labor or membrane rupture. The sample holds sorted live naive CD8+ CD45RA+CCR7+ T cells. The specimen sequenced was naive CD8+ T cells from cord blood. The clonotype was recovered from a newborn in good health.

The CDR3, as DNA: TGTGCCAGCAGCCCCTTCCGCAGGGAGGTCACAGATACGCAGTATTTT. It is translated as CASSPFRREVTDTQYF. The chain employs TRBV28 and TRBJ2-3; weak D call: TRBD2 (6 bases). V lost 6 bases and J 2 bases, leaving 18 bases between the germline ends. The CDR3 length is 16 residues. The germline CDR1 and CDR2 sequences are MDHEN and SYDVKM.